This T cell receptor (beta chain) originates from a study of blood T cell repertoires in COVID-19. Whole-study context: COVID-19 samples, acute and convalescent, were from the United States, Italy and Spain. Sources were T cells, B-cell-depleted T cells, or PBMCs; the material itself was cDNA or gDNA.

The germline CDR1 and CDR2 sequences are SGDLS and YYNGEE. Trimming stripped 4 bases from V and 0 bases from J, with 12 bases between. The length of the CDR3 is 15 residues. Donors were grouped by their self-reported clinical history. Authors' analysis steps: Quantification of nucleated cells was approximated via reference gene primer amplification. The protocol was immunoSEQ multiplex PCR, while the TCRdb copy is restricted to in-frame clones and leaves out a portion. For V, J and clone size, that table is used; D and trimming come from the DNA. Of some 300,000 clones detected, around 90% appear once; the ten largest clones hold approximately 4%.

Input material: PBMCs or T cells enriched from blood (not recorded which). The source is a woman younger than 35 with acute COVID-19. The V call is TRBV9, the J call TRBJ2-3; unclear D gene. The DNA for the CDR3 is TGTGCCAGCAGCCCCTTCGTTAGCAGCACAGATACGCAGTATTTT. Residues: CASSPFVSSTDTQYF.